The T cell receptor beta chain under discussion was sequenced for a study of cytomegalovirus exposure and HLA in healthy donors. In the study overall: Within the Caucasian-associated ancestry cluster were under 85% of the roughly 380 genotyped donors.

General study points: Among donors in an Asian-associated ancestry cluster, a later analysis reportedly found fewer N-insertions than the approximately 700-donor mean.

Germline CDR1 reads SEHNR; CDR2 reads FQNEAQ (reference sequence). The CDR3 is 16 amino acids. The V end lost 0 bases, the J end lost 0 bases, and 9 bases lay between the germline ends. Vbeta (60) and Jbeta (13) primers were used in the PCR. The protocol was immunoSEQ multiplex PCR, while the TCRdb copy is restricted to in-frame clones and leaves out a portion. This table has approximately 150,000 clones, about 80% appearing once. Remarks on this clone: The antigen is unknown.

The genes are TRBV7-9 and TRBJ2-1; unclear D gene. Sequences were obtained from PBMCs. The origin of this receptor is a man between 18 and 35 years old in good health and CMV-seropositive. The chain's CDR3 is CASSLAGTISYNEQFF. The CDR3 bases are TGTGCCAGCAGCTTAGCCGGTACCATCTCCTACAATGAGCAGTTCTTC.